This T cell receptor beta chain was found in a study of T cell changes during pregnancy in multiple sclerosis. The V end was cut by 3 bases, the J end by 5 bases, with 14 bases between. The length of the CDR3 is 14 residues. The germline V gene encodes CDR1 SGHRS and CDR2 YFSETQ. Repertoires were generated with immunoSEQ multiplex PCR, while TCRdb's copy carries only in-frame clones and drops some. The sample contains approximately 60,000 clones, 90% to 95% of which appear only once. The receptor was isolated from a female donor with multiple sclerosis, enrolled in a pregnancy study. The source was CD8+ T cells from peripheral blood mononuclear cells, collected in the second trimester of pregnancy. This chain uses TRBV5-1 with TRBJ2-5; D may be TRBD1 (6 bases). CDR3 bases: TGCGCCAGCAGCTCCTGGGGGCCGGCTGAGACCCAGTACTTC. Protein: CASSSWGPAETQYF.